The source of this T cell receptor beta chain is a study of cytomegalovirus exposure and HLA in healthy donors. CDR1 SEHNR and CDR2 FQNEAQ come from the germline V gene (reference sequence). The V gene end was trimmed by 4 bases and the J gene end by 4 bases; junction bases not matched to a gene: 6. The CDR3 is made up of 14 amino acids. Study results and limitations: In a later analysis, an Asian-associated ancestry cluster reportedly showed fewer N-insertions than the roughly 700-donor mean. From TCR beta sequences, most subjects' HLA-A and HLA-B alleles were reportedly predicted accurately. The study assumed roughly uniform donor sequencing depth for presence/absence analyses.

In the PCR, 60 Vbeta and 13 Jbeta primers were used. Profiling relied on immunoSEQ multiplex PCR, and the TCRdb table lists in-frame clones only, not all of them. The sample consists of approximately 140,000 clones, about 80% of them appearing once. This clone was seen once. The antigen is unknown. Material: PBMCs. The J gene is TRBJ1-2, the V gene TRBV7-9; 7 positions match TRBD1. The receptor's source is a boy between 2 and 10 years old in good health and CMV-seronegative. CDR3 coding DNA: TGTGCCAGCAGCTCGGGACAGCGCTCCTATGGCTACACCTTC. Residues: CASSSGQRSYGYTF.